These T cell receptor beta chains were read from a single sample in a study of blood T cell dynamics during melanoma immunotherapy. Assay used: immunoSEQ multiplex PCR; TCRdb lists only in-frame clones, some missing. The data show approximately 15,000 clones, with around 84% seen just once and roughly 4.4% held by the top ten. The sample in question was blood, obtained from a patient treated with checkpoint blockade. These receptors came from a human donor with melanoma. CDR3s include the opening cysteine and the closing phenylalanine or tryptophan. The D gene is left open where the match is weak. The size entry is marked missing in some rows and otherwise reads once, few, many or a size class.

d_call	v_call	clone_size	j_call	cdr3_nt	cdr3_aa
NA	TRBV7-2	NA	TRBJ2-7	TGTGCCAGCAGCATCGAAACCGGGACAACAGACGAGCAGTACTTC	CASSIETGTTDEQYF
TRBD2	TRBV25-1	NA	TRBJ2-1	TGTGCCAGCAGCCGGAGCGGGGGGGCCAATGAGCAGTTCTTC	CASSRSGGANEQFF
TRBD2	TRBV5-1	NA	TRBJ2-1	TGCGCCAGCAGCTGGACTAGCGGGAGTCCTAGCTACAATGAGCAGTTCTTC	CASSWTSGSPSYNEQFF
TRBD2	TRBV9	NA	TRBJ2-7	TGTGCCAGCAGCGGGGGTGGAAGCGGGGGATCTCCCTACGAGCAGTACTTC	CASSGGGSGGSPYEQYF
TRBD1	TRBV5-1	NA	TRBJ2-2	TGCGCCACCCAGGGACAGGTACCCGGGGAGCTGTTTTTT	CATQGQVPGELFF
NA	TRBV20-1	NA	TRBJ2-7	TGCAGTGCTAGTAATAGAGTCGAGCAGTACTTC	CSASNRVEQYF
NA	TRBV7-9	NA	TRBJ2-5	TGTGCCAGCAGCTCGGGCGGGCTCCACCAAGAGACCCAGTACTTC	CASSSGGLHQETQYF
NA	TRBV6-1	NA	TRBJ2-4	TGTGCCAGCAGTGATCAACAGGGACTAGCCAAAAACATTCAGTACTTC	CASSDQQGLAKNIQYF
TRBD2	TRBV4-1	NA	TRBJ2-3	TGCGCCAGCAGCCAAGGGCTAGCGGGGGTGTTCTCCACAGATACGCAGTATTTT	CASSQGLAGVFSTDTQYF
NA	TRBV6-5	NA	TRBJ2-7	TGTGCCAGCAGTTACTCGAGGACAGTTGTTCGCGAGCAGTACTTC	CASSYSRTVVREQYF
TRBD1	TRBV29-1	NA	TRBJ1-1	TGCAGCTCATGGACAGGGGGCGGGTCCACTGAAGCTTTCTTT	CSSWTGGGSTEAFF
TRBD1	TRBV2	NA	TRBJ2-4	TGTGCCAGCAGTGATCGGACAGGGGCCAAAAACATTCAGTACTTC	CASSDRTGAKNIQYF
NA	TRBV11-2	NA	TRBJ1-6	TGTGCCAGCAGCCCAGAAAGGAGCTCCTATAATTCACCCCTCCACTTT	CASSPERSSYNSPLHF
NA	TRBV9	NA	TRBJ2-3	TGTGCCAGCAGCGTAGAAGGGAGCACAGATACGCAGTATTTT	CASSVEGSTDTQYF
TRBD2	TRBV14	NA	TRBJ2-3	TGTGCCAGCAGCCAAGGGGCTAGCGGGAGCACAGATACGCAGTATTTT	CASSQGASGSTDTQYF
TRBD1	TRBV5-6	once	TRBJ1-4	TGTGCCAGCAGCTTTAGCCGGGACAGGGGGCGCGGTACTAATGAAAAACTGTTTTTT	CASSFSRDRGRGTNEKLFF
TRBD1	TRBV25-1	NA	TRBJ2-7	TGTGCCAGCAGTGAATTTGGGACAGGGGCCCACGAGCAGTACTTC	CASSEFGTGAHEQYF
TRBD1	TRBV4-1	NA	TRBJ2-4	TGCGCCAGCAGCCAAGGGGACAGAGGGCAAAACATTCAGTACTTC	CASSQGDRGQNIQYF
NA	TRBV28	NA	TRBJ2-7	TGTGCCAGCAGTCGACAGGGAGGGGAGGCCGAGCAGTACTTC	CASSRQGGEAEQYF
NA	TRBV28	few	TRBJ1-2	TGTGCCAGCAGTAACACTGGCGATGGCTACACCTTC	CASSNTGDGYTF
NA	TRBV5-8	NA	TRBJ2-3	TGTGCCAGCAGCTTGATTACGTTAGCAATAAGGGGCCGGTCAGATACGCAGTATTTT	CASSLITLAIRGRSDTQYF
NA	TRBV12-2	once	TRBJ1-6	TGTGCAAGTCGCTTAGCGGTTTACCTTAATTCACCCCTCCACTTT	CASRLAVYLNSPLHF
NA	TRBV14	NA	TRBJ1-1	TGTGCCAGCAGCTTGGACAGCCTGAACACTGAAGCTTTCTTT	CASSLDSLNTEAFF
TRBD1	TRBV19	NA	TRBJ2-7	TGTGCCAGTAGGAAGACAGGGGGACCCTACGAGCAGTACTTC	CASRKTGGPYEQYF
TRBD2	TRBV9	NA	TRBJ2-1	TGTGCCAGCAGCACCCGACCTCCTCTAGCGGGAAGTGGTAATGAGCAGTTCTTC	CASSTRPPLAGSGNEQFF
NA	TRBV5-1	NA	TRBJ2-3	TGCGCCAGCAGCTTACTACCCCTGACTAGCACAGATACGCAGTATTTT	CASSLLPLTSTDTQYF
TRBD1	TRBV7-8	NA	TRBJ1-2	TGTGCCAGCAGCTTAGGACGTCCGGGACAGAATAACTATGGCTACACCTTC	CASSLGRPGQNNYGYTF
TRBD1	TRBV29-1	NA	TRBJ1-1	TGCAGCGGGACAGGGAATGCGAACACTGAAGCTTTCTTT	CSGTGNANTEAFF
TRBD1	TRBV4-1	once	TRBJ2-7	TGCGCCAGCAGCCGACAGTCGGGACTGGGGACAGGGTCCTACGAGCAGTACTTC	CASSRQSGLGTGSYEQYF
NA	TRBV7-2	NA	TRBJ2-3	TGTGCCAGCAGACCAACCGACCCTTCGGATACGCAGTATTTT	CASRPTDPSDTQYF
NA	TRBV19	NA	TRBJ1-2	TGTGCCAGTAGTACAACCGGGACAATAAACTATGGCTACACCTTC	CASSTTGTINYGYTF
NA	TRBV28	NA	TRBJ1-1	TGTGCCAGCAGTTTTCAGGTTAACACTGAAGCTTTCTTT	CASSFQVNTEAFF
NA	TRBV7-9	NA	TRBJ1-2	TGTGCCAGCAGTCGGGACGGAGCTAACTATGGCTACACCTTC	CASSRDGANYGYTF
NA	TRBV21-1	NA	TRBJ2-7	TGTGCCAGCAGCAAAGGGGAACGATTCTACGAGCAGTACTTC	CASSKGERFYEQYF
NA	TRBV27	NA	TRBJ2-3	TGTGCCAGCAGTTTCACCGGACGGGGACGCACAGATACGCAGTATTTT	CASSFTGRGRTDTQYF
NA	TRBV5-6	NA	TRBJ1-1	TGTGCCAGCAGCGCCTACGGACAGTCGAACACTGAAGCTTTCTTT	CASSAYGQSNTEAFF
NA	TRBV2	NA	TRBJ1-4	TGTGCCAGCAGCCTCGTCCCCACCTATAATGAAAAACTGTTTTTT	CASSLVPTYNEKLFF
TRBD1	TRBV7-9	NA	TRBJ2-7	TGTGCCAGCAGCTTACCTTTAGGACAGGTCTACGAGCAGTACTTC	CASSLPLGQVYEQYF
NA	TRBV5-8	NA	TRBJ2-2	TGTGCCAGCAGCTTGCCCCTGGGGTCAGGGGACACCGGGGAGCTGTTTTTT	CASSLPLGSGDTGELFF
NA	TRBV7-7	NA	TRBJ2-1	TGTGCCAGCAGCTTAGGGGGGGCCAATGAGCAGTTCTTC	CASSLGGANEQFF
NA	TRBV9	NA	TRBJ2-1	TGTGCCAGCAGCGGTCTACTCGCCTACAATGAGCAGTTCTTC	CASSGLLAYNEQFF